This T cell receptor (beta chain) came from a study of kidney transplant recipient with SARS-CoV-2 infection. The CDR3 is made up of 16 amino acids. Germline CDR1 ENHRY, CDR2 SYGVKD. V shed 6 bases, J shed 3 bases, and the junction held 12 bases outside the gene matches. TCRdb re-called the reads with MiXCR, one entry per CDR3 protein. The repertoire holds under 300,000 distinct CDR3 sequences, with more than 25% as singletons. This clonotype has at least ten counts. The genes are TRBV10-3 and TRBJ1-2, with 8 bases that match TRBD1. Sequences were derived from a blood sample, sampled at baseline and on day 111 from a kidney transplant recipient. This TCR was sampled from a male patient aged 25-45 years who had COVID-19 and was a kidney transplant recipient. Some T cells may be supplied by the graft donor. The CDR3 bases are TGTGCCATCAGAGCAGGGGGCGCGGGAGTGGACTATGGCTACACCTTC. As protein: CAIRAGGAGVDYGYTF.